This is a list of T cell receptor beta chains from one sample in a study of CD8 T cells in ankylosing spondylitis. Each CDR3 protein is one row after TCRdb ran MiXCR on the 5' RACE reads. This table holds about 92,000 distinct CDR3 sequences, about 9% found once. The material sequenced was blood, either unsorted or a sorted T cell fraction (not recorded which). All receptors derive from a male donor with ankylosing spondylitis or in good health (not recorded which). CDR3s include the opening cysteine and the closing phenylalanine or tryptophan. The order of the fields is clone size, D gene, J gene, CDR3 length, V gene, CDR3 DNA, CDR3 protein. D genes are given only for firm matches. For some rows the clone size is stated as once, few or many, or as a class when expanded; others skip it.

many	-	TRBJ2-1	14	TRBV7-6	TGTGCCAGCAGCGGTCGGGACCTAAACAATGAGCAGTTCTTC	CASSGRDLNNEQFF
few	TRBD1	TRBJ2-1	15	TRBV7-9	TGTGCCAGCAGGGGACAGGGGGCCTTATACAATGAGCAGTTCTTC	CASRGQGALYNEQFF
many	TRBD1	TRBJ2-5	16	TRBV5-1	TGCGCCAGCAGCCTTGGTACCAGGGGGCCGGGGGAGACCCAGTACTTC	CASSLGTRGPGETQYF
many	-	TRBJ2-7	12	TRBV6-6	TGTGCCTCAGCGGGACAAGAATACGAGCAGTACTTC	CASAGQEYEQYF
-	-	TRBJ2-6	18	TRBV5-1	TGCGCCAGCAGCTTGGCCGGGTCAGGGACCTCTGGGGCCAACGTCCTGACTTTC	CASSLAGSGTSGANVLTF
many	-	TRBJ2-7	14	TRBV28	TGTGCCAGCAGCCCTGACATGAGCTCCTACGAGCAGTACTTC	CASSPDMSSYEQYF
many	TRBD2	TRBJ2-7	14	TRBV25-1	TGTGCCAGCAGTAATAGCGGGAAATCCTACGAGCAGTACTTC	CASSNSGKSYEQYF
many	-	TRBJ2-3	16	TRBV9	TGTGCCAGCAGCGTTGACTGGCGGAGACGCACAGATACGCAGTATTTT	CASSVDWRRRTDTQYF
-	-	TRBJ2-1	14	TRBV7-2	TGTGCCAGCAGCTTAGATCTGGGCGAACGGGAGCAGTTCTTC	CASSLDLGEREQFF
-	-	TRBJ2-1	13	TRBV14	TGTGCCAGCAGCCAAGTTTGGGGCAATGAGCAGTTCTTC	CASSQVWGNEQFF
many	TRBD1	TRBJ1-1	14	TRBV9	TGTGCCAGCAGCGAAGGGGGCAGGAACACTGAAGCTTTCTTT	CASSEGGRNTEAFF
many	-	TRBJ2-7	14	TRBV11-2	TGTGCCAGCAGCTTAGGGGGGCTTACCTACGAGCAGTACTTC	CASSLGGLTYEQYF
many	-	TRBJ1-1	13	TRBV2	TGTGCCAGCAGAGGGAGTATGAACACTGAAGCTTTCTTT	CASRGSMNTEAFF
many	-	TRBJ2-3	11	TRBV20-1	TGCAGTTCGAGCCGCAGCAATACGCAGTATTTT	CSSSRSNTQYF
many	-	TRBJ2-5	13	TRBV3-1	TGTGCCAGCAGCCAACAGGGGAGAAAGACCCAGTACTTC	CASSQQGRKTQYF
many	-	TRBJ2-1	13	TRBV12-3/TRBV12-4	TGTGCCAGCAGACCGGGACTGTACAATGAGCAGTTCTTC	CASRPGLYNEQFF
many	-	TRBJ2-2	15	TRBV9	TGTGCCAGCAGCGCCCAACAGGGTATTGGCGGGGAGCTGTTTTTT	CASSAQQGIGGELFF
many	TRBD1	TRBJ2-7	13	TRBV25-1	TGTGCCAGCAGGGGACAGAGCTCCTACGAGCAGTACTTC	CASRGQSSYEQYF
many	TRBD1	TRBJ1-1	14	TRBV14	TGTGCCAGCAGCCGACTTGGACAGGACACTGAAGCTTTCTTT	CASSRLGQDTEAFF
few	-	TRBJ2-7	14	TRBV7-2	TGTGCCAGCAGCTTGGTCCTGGCTTCCTACGAGCAGTACTTC	CASSLVLASYEQYF
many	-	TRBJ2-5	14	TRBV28	TGTGCCAGCAGTTCACAGCCGGGGTGGGAAACCCAGTACTTC	CASSSQPGWETQYF
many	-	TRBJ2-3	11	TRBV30	TGTGCAGAGGGGCAGACAGATACGCAGTATTTT	CAEGQTDTQYF
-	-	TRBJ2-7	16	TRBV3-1	TGTGCCAGCAGCCAAGATGCACCGAGGAGCTCCTACGAGCAGTACTTC	CASSQDAPRSSYEQYF
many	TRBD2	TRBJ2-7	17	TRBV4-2	TGTGCCAGCAGCCAGTACGCCGGGACTAGCGGAACCTACGAGCAGTACTTC	CASSQYAGTSGTYEQYF
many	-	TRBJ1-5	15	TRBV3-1	TGTGCCAGCAGCGCAGGGAGTCCTAGCAATCAGCCCCAGCATTTT	CASSAGSPSNQPQHF
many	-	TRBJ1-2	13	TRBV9	TGTGCCAGCAGCGGGATCGGCGGCTATGGCTACACCTTC	CASSGIGGYGYTF
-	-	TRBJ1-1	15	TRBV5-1	TGCGCCAGCAGCTTGGTTAGTGGCGGGGGGACTGAAGCTTTCTTT	CASSLVSGGGTEAFF
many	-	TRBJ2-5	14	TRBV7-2	TGTGCCAGCAACCACGATGGGTACCAAGAGACCCAGTACTTC	CASNHDGYQETQYF
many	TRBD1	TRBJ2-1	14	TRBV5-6	TGTGCCAGCAGCCATCCGGGACAGTCAGTTGAGCAGTTCTTC	CASSHPGQSVEQFF
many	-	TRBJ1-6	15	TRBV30	TGTGCCTGGAGGGGAGACACAAAAGATAATTCACCCCTCCACTTT	CAWRGDTKDNSPLHF
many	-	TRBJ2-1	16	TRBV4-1	TGCGCCAGCAGCCAAGTCCGACTCCTTACCTACAATGAGCAGTTCTTC	CASSQVRLLTYNEQFF
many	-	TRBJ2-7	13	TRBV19	TGTGCCAGTAGTATTGCAACAGGGAGTGAGCAGTACTTC	CASSIATGSEQYF
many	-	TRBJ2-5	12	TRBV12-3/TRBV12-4	TGTGCCAGCAGTCCAGCGAGGGAGACCCAGTACTTC	CASSPARETQYF
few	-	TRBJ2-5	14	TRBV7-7	TGTGCTAGCAGCTTAGGTGTCGGGAAAGAGACCCAGTACTTC	CASSLGVGKETQYF
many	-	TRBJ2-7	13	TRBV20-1	TGCAGTGCTAGAGATCAGGGTAGCGGCGAGCAGTACTTC	CSARDQGSGEQYF
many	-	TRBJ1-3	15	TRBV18	TGTGCCAGCTCACGTGACAGCCTCTCTGGAAACACCATATATTTT	CASSRDSLSGNTIYF
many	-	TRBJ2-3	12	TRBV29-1	TGCAGCGTGAGCTGGGCCCTAGATACGCAGTATTTT	CSVSWALDTQYF
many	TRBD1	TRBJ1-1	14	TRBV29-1	TGCAGCGTTGTTGTACAGGGGTCGTACACTGAAGCTTTCTTT	CSVVVQGSYTEAFF
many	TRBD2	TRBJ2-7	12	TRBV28	TGTGCCAGCAGTTTATTCGGGGGGGAGCAGTACTTC	CASSLFGGEQYF
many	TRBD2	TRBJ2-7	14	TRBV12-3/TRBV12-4	TGTGCCAGCGGACCTAGCGGTCCTACGGACGAGCAGTACTTC	CASGPSGPTDEQYF
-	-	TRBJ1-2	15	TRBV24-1	TGTGCCACCAGTGAATCCAGGGAAAATGGCTATGGCTACACCTTC	CATSESRENGYGYTF